This T cell receptor (beta chain) was recovered during a study of CD8 T cells in Susac syndrome. The authors reverse transcribed about 0.5 to 1 ug RNA with random hexamers. Amplification of TCR beta CDR3 by immunoSEQ multiplex PCR spanned 54 Vbeta and 13 Jbeta. TCRdb re-derived calls from the immunoSEQ multiplex PCR reads in MiXCR, one entry per CDR3 protein. The table shows approximately 180,000 distinct CDR3 sequences, with 91% occurring only once. Sequencing targeted TCR beta in blood CD8+ and CD4+ T cells. This CDR3 comprises 14 residues. Germline values: CDR1 MNHEY, CDR2 SMNVEV (reference sequence). With 6 bases removed from V and 0 bases from J, the gap between germline ends came to 11 bases.

The sample was CD4+ T cells from PBMCs. The clonotype originates from a human donor with Susac syndrome. The chain carries TRBV27 and TRBJ1-1; D is ambiguous. The CDR3 coding sequence is TGTGCCAGCAGAGTCCGGCTAATGAACACTGAAGCTTTCTTT. It encodes CASRVRLMNTEAFF.